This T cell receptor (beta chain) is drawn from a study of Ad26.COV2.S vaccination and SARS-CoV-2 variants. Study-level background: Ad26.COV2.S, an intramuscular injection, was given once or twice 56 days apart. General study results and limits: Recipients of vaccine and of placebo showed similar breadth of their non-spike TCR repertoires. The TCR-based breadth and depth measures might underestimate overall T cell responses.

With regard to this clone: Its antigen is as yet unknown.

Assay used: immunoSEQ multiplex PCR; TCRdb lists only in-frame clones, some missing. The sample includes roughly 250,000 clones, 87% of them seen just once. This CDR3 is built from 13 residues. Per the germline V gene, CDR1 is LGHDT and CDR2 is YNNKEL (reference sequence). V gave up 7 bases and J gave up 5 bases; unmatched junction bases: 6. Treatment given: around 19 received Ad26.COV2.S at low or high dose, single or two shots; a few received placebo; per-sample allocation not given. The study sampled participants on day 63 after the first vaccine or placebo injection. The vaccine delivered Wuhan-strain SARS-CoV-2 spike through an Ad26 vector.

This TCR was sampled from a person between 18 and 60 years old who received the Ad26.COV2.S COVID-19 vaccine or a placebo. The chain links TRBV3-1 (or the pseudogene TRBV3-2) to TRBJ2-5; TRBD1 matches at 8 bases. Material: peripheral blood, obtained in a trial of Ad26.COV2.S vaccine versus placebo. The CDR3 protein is CASNDRQGETQYF. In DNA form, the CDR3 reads TGTGCCAGCAACGATCGACAGGGGGAGACCCAGTACTTC.